The T cell receptor (beta chain) described here comes from a study of T cell changes during pregnancy in multiple sclerosis. Trimming shortened V by 1 base and J by 1 base, and 26 bases separated the two germline ends. The CDR3 consists of 21 residues. Germline V gives CDR1 MDHEN, CDR2 SYDVKM. The table came from immunoSEQ multiplex PCR; TCRdb's copy has only in-frame clones and leaves some out. The profile shows about 120,000 clones, about 90% of them singletons. The chain employs TRBV28 and TRBJ2-4; possibly TRBD1 for D (5 bases). The source was peripheral blood, collected in the third trimester of pregnancy. The receptor was derived from a female donor with multiple sclerosis, enrolled in a pregnancy study. CDR3 DNA sequence: TGTGCCAGCAGTTTATCCGGTGGCTACAGGAAGGAAGTAATGGCCAAAAACATTCAGTACTTC. This translates into CASSLSGGYRKEVMAKNIQYF.